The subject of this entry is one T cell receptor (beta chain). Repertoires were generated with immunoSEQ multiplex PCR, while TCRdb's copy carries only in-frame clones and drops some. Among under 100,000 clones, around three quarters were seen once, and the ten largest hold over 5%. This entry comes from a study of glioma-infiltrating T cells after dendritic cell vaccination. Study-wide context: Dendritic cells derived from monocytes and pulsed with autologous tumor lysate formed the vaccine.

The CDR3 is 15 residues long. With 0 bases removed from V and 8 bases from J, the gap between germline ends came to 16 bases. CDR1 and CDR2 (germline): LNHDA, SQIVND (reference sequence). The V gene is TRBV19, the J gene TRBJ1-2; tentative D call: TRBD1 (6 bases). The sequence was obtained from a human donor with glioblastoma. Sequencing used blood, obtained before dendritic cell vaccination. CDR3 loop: CASSIDLAQGWGYTF. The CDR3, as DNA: TGTGCCAGTAGTATAGATCTGGCCCAGGGGTGGGGCTACACCTTC.